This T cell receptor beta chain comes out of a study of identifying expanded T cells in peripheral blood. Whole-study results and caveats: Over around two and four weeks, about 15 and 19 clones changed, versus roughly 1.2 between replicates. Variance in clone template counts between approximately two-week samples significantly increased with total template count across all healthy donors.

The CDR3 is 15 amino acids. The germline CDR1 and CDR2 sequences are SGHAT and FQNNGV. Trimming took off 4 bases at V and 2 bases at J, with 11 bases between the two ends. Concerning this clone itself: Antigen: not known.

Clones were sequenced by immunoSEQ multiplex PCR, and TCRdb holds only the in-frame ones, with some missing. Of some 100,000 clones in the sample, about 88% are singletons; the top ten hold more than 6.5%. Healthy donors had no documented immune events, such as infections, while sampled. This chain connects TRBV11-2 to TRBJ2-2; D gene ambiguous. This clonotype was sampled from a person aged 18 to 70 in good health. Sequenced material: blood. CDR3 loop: CASSSDWGNTGELFF. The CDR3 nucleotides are TGTGCCAGCAGCTCAGACTGGGGTAACACCGGGGAGCTGTTTTTT.